The count of the clone carrying this T cell receptor beta chain is one. Its antigen is currently unknown. These data are taken from a study of graft-versus-host responses after intestinal transplantation. General study findings and limits: With peak circulating GvH clone levels came an association with early post-transplant HvG declines. Marrow from the recipient contained GvH clones, some of which had appeared first in ileum or blood.

The CDR3 is 16 amino acids. Germline CDR1 is LNHDA and CDR2 is SQIVND (reference sequence). Trimming pared 2 bases from V and 0 bases from J, leaving 11 bases between. Data came from immunoSEQ multiplex PCR; TCRdb stores just in-frame clones and leaves some out. The top ten clones hold 0.15% to 0.2% of a sample with about 88,000 clones, about 95% of them seen once. Sequences were derived from unstimulated CD4+ T cells sorted from spleen or lymph node cells, sampled before transplant. This receptor was identified in a human donor who was the organ donor for an intestinal transplant. This rearrangement joins TRBV19 to TRBJ1-5; no firm D call. CDR3 DNA sequence: TGTGCCAGTAGTATATCGGCGGATACTAGCAATCAGCCCCAGCATTTT. This translates into CASSISADTSNQPQHF. Full variable domain (rest looked up from reference TRBV19 and TRBJ1-5): DGGITQSPKYLFRKEGQNVTLSCEQNLNHDAMYWYRQDPGQGLRLIYYSQIVNDFQKGDIAEGYSVSREKKESFPLTVTSAQKNPTAFYLCASSISADTSNQPQHFGDGTRLSIL.